This TCR beta chain is from a study of blood T cell repertoires in COVID-19. Turning to the study itself: There were acute and convalescent COVID-19 samples, and they came from the United States, Italy and Spain. Sources were T cells, B-cell-depleted T cells, or PBMCs; the material itself was cDNA or gDNA.

The CDR3 is 15 residues long. Trimming cost V 7 bases and J 2 bases; bases outside gene matches: 3. The V gene's germline CDR1 is SNHLY and CDR2 FYNNEI. Methods used by the authors: Quantification of nucleated cells was approximated via reference gene primer amplification. Clones were sequenced by immunoSEQ multiplex PCR, and TCRdb holds only the in-frame ones, with some missing. Clone size and the V and J calls come from that table; the DNA yielded D and trimming. The sample lists around 190,000 clones, roughly 81% occurring once. Source material: peripheral blood. V and J are TRBV2 and TRBJ1-4; 11 bases match TRBD1. This clonotype originated in a woman in her thirties or forties with COVID-19, enrolled during active disease. The DNA for the CDR3 is TGTGCCAGCACGGGACAGGGGGTCACTAATGAAAAACTGTTTTTT. Translating it yields CASTGQGVTNEKLFF.